This T cell receptor beta chain was recorded in a study of blood T cells in healthy people across ages. It was with a sample-barcoded 5' primer and a J-beta primer mix that a second PCR of about 6 to 12 cycles was run. There were at least 3 million CDR3-containing paired-end reads obtained from each sample. Using its own MiXCR run on the 5' RACE reads, TCRdb lists one record per CDR3 protein. In the table there are 1.5 million to 2 million distinct CDR3 sequences, over 25% of which are singletons. No fewer than 5.5 micrograms of total RNA were isolated from every sample. There are 14 residues in the CDR3. V was pared by 0 bases and J by 6 bases, with 12 bases between. The germline V gene encodes CDR1 DFQATT and CDR2 SNEGSKA (reference sequence).

What was sequenced was blood. This TCR was sampled from a woman under 40 in good health. This chain uses TRBV20-1 with TRBJ1-5; D possibly corresponds to TRBD1 (5 bases). The CDR3 DNA reads as TGCAGTGCTAGAGATCTGTCCGGGGGTCAGCCCCAGCATTTT. Its protein product is CSARDLSGGQPQHF.